This T cell receptor (beta chain) is from a study of OX40 agonist ivuxolimab in advanced cancers. Across the study: Patients undergoing dose escalation presented with hepatocellular carcinoma, melanoma, renal cell or head and neck cancer.

Blood samples were obtained at baseline, cycle 4 day 1, and cycle 7 day 1. This table comes from immunoSEQ multiplex PCR, and its TCRdb copy is limited to in-frame clones, with some not included. The sample shows about 100,000 clones, roughly 91% of them seen only once. This clonotype originated in an adult with an advanced solid tumor such as melanoma, head and neck, liver or kidney cancer. The material was CD4+ or CD8+ T cells sorted from blood, obtained in a trial of the OX40 agonist ivuxolimab.

The CDR3 coding sequence is TGTGCCAGCAGCCTTAGAGGGTCTTTAAACACCGGGGAGCTGTTTTTT. This sequence encodes CASSLRGSLNTGELFF. The chain carries TRBV7-2 and TRBJ2-2, with TRBD2 as a possible D gene (5 bases). This CDR3 has 16 residues. CDR1 is SGHTA, CDR2 FQGNSA, per germline. The ends were cut back, 5 bases at V and 2 bases at J, with 15 bases in the middle.